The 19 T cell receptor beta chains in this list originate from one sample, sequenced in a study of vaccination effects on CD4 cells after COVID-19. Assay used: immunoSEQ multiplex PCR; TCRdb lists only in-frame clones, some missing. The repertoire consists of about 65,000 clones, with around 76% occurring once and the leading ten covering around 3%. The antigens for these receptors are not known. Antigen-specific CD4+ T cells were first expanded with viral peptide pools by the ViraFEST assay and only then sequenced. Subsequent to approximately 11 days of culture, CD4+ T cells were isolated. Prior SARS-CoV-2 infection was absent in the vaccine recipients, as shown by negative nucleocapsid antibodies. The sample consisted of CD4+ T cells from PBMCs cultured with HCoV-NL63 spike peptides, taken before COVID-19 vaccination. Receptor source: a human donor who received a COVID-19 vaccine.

CDR3 nucleotides: TGTGCCAGCAGCTTAAAGACAGGGGGCTATGGCTACACCTTC. Its protein is CASSLKTGGYGYTF. The rearrangement joins TRBV7-8 to TRBJ1-2; 9 nucleotides align to TRBD1. This CDR3 is 14 amino acids long. V dropped 2 bases and J dropped 4; count of bases not matched to a gene: 2. From germline, CDR1 is SGHVS and CDR2 FQNEAQ. The complete variable domain, with remaining parts taken from reference TRBV7-8 and TRBJ1-2, reads GAGVSQSPRYKVAKRGQDVALRCDPISGHVSLFWYQQALGQGPEFLTYFQNEAQLDKSGLPSDRFFAERPEGSVSTLKIQRTQQEDSAVYLCASSLKTGGYGYTFGSGTRLTVV.

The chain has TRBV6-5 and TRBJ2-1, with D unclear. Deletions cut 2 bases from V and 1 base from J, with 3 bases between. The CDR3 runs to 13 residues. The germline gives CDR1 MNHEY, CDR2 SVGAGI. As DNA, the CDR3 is TGTGCCAGCAGTTACGAGTCCTACAATGAGCAGTTCTTC. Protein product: CASSYESYNEQFF.

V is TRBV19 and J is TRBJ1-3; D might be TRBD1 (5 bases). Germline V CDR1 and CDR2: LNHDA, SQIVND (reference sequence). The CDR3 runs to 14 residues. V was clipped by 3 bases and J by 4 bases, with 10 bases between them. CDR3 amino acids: CASSIRDVGNTIYF. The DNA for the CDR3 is TGTGCCAGTAGTATCCGGGACGTAGGAAACACCATATATTTT.

CDR3 sequence: CASSLGNTGVLRQPQHF. Written as DNA, the CDR3 is TGTGCCAGCAGCTTAGGAAATACAGGGGTGTTGAGGCAGCCCCAGCATTTT. This sequence joins TRBV7-8 and TRBJ1-5; 7 bases fit TRBD1. This CDR3 comprises 17 residues. Trimming at V came to 1 base and at J to 7 bases, leaving 13 bases not matched to a gene. CDR1 and CDR2 (germline): SGHVS, FQNEAQ.

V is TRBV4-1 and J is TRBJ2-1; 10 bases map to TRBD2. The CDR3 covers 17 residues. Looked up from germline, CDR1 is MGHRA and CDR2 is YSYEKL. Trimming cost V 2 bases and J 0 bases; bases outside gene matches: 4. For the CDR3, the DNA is TGCGCCAGCAGCCAACTAGCGGGGGTACACTCCTACAATGAGCAGTTCTTC. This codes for CASSQLAGVHSYNEQFF.

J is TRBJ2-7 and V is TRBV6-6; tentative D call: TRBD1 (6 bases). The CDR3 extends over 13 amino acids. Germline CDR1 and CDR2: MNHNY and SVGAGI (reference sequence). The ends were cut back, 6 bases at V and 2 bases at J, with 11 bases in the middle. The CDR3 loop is CASSMGAAYEQYV. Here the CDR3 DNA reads TGTGCCAGCAGCATGGGGGCCGCCTACGAGCAGTACGTC.

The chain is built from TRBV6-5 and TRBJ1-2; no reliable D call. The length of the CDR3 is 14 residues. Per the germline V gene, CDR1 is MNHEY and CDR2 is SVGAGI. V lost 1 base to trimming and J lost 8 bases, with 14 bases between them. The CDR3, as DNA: TGTGCCAGCAGTTACTGGCGGGAAAAAGGGGGCTACACCTTC. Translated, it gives CASSYWREKGGYTF.

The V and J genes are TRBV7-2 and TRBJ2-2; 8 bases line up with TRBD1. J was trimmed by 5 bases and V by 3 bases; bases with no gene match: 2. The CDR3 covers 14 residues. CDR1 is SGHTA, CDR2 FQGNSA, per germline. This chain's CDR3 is CASSFTGGTGELFF. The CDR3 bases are TGTGCCAGCAGCTTTACAGGGGGTACCGGGGAGCTGTTTTTT.

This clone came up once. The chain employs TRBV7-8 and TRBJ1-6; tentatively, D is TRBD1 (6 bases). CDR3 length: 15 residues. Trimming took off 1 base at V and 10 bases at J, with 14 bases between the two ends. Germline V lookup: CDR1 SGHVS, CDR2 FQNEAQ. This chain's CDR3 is CASSLETGIQSPLHF. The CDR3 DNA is TGTGCCAGCAGCTTAGAGACAGGAATTCAGTCACCCCTCCACTTT. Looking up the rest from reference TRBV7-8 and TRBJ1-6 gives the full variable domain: GAGVSQSPRYKVAKRGQDVALRCDPISGHVSLFWYQQALGQGPEFLTYFQNEAQLDKSGLPSDRFFAERPEGSVSTLKIQRTQQEDSAVYLCASSLETGIQSPLHFGNGTRLTVT.

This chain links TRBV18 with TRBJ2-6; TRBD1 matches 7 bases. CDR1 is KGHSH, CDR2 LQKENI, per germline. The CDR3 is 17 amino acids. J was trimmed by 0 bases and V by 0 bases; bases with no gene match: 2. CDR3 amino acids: CASSPPAGGSGANVLTF. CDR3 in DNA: TGTGCCAGCTCACCACCCGCAGGGGGCTCTGGGGCCAACGTCCTGACTTTC. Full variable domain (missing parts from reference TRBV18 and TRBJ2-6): NAGVMQNPRHLVRRRGQEARLRCSPMKGHSHVYWYRQLPEEGLKFMVYLQKENIIDESGMPKERFSAEFPKEGPSILRIQQVVRGDSAAYFCASSPPAGGSGANVLTFGAGSRLTVL.

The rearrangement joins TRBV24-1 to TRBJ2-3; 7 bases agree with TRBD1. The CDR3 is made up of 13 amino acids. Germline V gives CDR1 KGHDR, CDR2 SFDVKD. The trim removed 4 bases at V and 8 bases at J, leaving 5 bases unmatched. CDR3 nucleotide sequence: TGTGCCACCAGTGACCTCAAGGGGGCTACGCAGTATTTT. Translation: CATSDLKGATQYF.

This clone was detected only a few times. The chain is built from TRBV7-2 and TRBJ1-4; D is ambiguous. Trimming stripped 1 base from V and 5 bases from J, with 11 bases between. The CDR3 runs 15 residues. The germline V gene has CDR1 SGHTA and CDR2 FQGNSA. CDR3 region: CASSLVHTVNEKLFF. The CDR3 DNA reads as TGTGCCAGCAGCTTAGTCCATACCGTAAATGAAAAACTGTTTTTT.

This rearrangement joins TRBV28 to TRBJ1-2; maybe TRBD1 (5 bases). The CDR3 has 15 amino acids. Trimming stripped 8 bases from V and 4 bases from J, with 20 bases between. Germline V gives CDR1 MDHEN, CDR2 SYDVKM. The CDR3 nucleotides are TGTGCCAGCTCCGGGAGTGGCAGAGGGGCCTATGGCTACACCTTC. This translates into CASSGSGRGAYGYTF.

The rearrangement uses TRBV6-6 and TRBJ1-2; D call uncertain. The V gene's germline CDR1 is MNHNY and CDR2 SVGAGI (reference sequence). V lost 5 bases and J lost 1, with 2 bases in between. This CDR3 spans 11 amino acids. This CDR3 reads CASSNNYGYTF. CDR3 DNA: TGTGCCAGCAGTAATAACTATGGCTACACCTTC.

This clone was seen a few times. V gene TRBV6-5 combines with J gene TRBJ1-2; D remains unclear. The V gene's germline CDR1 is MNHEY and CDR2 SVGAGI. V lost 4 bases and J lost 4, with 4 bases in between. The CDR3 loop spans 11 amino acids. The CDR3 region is CASSSSYGYTF. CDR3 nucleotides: TGTGCCAGCAGTTCCTCCTATGGCTACACCTTC.

The CDR3 loop reads CASTEGDGGTYEQYV. The CDR3 coding sequence is TGCGCCAGCACCGAAGGGGACGGGGGAACCTACGAGCAGTACGTC. This chain connects TRBV23-1 to TRBJ2-7; tentatively, D is TRBD2 (6 bases). TRBV23-1 is recorded as an ORF, its role being uncertain. The CDR3 extends over 15 amino acids. Trimming left V 7 bases short and J 2 bases short, with 18 bases between.

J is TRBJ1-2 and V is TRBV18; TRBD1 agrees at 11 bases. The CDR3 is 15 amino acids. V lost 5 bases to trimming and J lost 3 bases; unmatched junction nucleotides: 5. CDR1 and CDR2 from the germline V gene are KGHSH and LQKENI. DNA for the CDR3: TGTGCCAGCTCAGCCGGGACAGGGGGTGACTATGGCTACACCTTC. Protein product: CASSAGTGGDYGYTF.

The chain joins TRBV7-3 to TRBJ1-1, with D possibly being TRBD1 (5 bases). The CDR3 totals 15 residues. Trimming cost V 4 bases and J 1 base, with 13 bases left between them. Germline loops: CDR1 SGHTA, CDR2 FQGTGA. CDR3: CASSSQETGNTEAFF. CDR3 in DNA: TGTGCCAGCAGCTCCCAGGAAACAGGGAACACTGAAGCTTTCTTT.

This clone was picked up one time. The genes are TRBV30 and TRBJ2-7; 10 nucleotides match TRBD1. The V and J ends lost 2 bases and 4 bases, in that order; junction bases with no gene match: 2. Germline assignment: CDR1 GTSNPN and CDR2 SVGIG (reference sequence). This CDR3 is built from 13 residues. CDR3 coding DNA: TGTGCCTGGAGTACGGGACAGGGGTACGAGCAGTACGTC. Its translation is CAWSTGQGYEQYV.